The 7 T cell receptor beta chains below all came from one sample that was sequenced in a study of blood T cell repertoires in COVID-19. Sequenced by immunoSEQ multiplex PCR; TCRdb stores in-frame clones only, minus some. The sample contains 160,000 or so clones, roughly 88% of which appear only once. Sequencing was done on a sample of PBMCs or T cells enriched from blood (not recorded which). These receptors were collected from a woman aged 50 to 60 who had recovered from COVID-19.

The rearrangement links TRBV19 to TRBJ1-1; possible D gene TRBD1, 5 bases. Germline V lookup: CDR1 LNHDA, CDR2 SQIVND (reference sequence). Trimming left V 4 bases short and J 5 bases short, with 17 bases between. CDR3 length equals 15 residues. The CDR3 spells CASSTPHGGVTEAFF. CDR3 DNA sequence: TGTGCCAGTAGTACCCCCCATGGGGGGGTAACTGAAGCTTTCTTT.

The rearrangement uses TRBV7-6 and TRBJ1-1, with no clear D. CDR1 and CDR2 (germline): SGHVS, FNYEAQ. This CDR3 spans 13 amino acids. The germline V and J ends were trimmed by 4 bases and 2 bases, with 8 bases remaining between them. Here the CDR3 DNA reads TGTGCCAGCAGCTCGACACCTAACACTGAAGCTTTCTTT. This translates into CASSSTPNTEAFF.

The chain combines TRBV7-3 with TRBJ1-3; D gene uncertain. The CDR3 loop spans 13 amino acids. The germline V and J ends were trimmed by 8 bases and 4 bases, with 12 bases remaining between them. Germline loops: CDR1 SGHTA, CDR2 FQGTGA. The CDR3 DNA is TGTGCCAGCGCAGGAATGGGCGGAAACACCATATATTTT. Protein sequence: CASAGMGGNTIYF.

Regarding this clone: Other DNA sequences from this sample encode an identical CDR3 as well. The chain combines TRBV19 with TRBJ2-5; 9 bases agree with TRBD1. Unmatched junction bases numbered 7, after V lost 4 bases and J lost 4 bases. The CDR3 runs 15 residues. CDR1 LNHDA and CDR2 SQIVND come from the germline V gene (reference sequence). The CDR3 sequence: CASSTLTGGTETQYF. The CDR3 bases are TGTGCCAGTAGTACTCTGACAGGGGGGACAGAGACCCAGTACTTC.

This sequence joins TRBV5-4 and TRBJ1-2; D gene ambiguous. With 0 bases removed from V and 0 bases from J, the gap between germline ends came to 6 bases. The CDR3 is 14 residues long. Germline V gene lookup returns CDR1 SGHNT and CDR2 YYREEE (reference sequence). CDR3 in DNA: TGTGCCAGCAGCTTGGCGATAGCTAACTATGGCTACACCTTC. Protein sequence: CASSLAIANYGYTF.

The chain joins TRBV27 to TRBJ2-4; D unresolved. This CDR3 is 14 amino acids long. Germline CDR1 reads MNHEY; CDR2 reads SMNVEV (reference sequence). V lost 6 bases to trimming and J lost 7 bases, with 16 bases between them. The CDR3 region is CASSSRSSWNIQYF. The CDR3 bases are TGTGCCAGCAGCTCACGAAGCTCGTGGAACATTCAGTACTTC.

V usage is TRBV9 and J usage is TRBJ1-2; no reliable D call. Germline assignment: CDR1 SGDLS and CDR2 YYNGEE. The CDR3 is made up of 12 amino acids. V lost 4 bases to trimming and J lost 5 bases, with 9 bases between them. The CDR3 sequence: CASSPPGYGYTF. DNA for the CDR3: TGTGCCAGCAGCCCCCCGGGTTATGGCTACACCTTC. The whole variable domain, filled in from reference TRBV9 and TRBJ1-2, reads DSGVTQTPKHLITATGQRVTLRCSPRSGDLSVYWYQQSLDQGLQFLIQYYNGEERAKGNILERFSAQQFPDLHSELNLSSLELGDSALYFCASSPPGYGYTFGSGTRLTVV.